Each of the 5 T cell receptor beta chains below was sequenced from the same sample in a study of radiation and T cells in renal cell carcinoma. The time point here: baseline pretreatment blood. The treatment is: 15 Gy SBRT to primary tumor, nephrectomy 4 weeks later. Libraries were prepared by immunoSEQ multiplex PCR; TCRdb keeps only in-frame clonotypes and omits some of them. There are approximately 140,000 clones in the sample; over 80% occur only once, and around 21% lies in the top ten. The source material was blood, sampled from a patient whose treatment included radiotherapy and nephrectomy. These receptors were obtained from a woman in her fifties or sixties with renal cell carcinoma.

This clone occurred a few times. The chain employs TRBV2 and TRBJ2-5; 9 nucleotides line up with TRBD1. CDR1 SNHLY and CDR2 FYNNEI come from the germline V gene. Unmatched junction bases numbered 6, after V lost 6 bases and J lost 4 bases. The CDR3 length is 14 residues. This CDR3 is CASRGQGALETQYF. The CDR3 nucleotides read TGTGCCAGCAGGGGACAGGGTGCTCTAGAGACCCAGTACTTC.

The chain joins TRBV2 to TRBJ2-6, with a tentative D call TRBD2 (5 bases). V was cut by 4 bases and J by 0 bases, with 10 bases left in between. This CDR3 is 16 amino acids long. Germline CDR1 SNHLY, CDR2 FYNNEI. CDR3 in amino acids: CASSATRPSGANVLTF. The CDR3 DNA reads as TGTGCCAGCAGTGCTACTAGGCCCTCTGGGGCCAACGTCCTGACTTTC.

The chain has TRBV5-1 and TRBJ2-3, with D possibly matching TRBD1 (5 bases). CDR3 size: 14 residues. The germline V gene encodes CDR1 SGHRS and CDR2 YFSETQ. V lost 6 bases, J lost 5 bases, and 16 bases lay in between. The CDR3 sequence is CASIQQVTLDTQYF. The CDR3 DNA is TGCGCCAGCATTCAACAGGTGACTCTAGATACGCAGTATTTT.

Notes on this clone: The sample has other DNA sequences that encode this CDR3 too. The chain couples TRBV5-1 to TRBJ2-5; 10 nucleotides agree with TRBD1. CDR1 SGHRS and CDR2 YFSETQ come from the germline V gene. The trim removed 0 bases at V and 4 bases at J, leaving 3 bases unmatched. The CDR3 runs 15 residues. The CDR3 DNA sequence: TGCGCCAGCAGCTTGGGGACAGGGGGAGGAGAGACCCAGTACTTC. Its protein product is CASSLGTGGGETQYF.

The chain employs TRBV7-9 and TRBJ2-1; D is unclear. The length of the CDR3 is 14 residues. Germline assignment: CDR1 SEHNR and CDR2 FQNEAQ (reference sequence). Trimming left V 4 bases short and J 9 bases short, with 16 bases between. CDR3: CASSSSGVTIEQFF. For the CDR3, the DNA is TGTGCCAGCAGCTCCTCGGGCGTGACAATTGAGCAGTTCTTC.